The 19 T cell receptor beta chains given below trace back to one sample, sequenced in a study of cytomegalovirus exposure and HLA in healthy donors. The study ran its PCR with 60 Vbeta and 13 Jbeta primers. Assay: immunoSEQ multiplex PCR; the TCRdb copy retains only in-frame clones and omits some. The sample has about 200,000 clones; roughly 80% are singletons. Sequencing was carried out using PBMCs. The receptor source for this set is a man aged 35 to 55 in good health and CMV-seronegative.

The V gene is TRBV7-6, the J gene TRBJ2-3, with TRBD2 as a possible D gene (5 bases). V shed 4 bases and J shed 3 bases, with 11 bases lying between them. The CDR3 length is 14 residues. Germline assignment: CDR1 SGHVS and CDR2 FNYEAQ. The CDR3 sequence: CASSSGIETDTQYF. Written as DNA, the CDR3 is TGTGCCAGCAGCTCCGGGATCGAAACAGATACGCAGTATTTT.

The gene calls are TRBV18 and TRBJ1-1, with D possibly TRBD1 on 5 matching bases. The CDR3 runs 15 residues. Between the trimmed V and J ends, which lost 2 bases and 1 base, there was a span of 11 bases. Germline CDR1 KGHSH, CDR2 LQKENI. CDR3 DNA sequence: TGTGCCAGCTCACCATTTGGAACAGGGAACACTGAAGCTTTCTTT. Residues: CASSPFGTGNTEAFF.

The CDR3, as DNA: TGTGCCAGCAGCCGACAGGGGGGGAACACTGAAGCTTTCTTT. Amino acid sequence: CASSRQGGNTEAFF. The chain joins TRBV9 to TRBJ1-1; 9 bases map to TRBD1. Germline-derived CDR1 and CDR2 are SGDLS and YYNGEE. V lost 4 bases, J lost 1 base, and 2 bases stayed unmatched. The CDR3 spans 14 residues.

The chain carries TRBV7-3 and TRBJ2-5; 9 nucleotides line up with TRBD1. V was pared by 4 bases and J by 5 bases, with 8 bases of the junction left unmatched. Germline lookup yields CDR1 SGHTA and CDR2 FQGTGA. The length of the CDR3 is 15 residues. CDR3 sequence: CASSYNRGPRETQYF. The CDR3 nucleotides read TGTGCCAGCAGCTATAACAGGGGGCCACGGGAGACCCAGTACTTC.

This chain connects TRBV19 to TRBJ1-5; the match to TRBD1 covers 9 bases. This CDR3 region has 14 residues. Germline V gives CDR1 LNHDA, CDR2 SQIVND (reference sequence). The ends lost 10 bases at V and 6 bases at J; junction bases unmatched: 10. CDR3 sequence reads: CATQGQGTGQPQHF. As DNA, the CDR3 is TGTGCCACCCAAGGACAGGGGACAGGTCAGCCCCAGCATTTT.

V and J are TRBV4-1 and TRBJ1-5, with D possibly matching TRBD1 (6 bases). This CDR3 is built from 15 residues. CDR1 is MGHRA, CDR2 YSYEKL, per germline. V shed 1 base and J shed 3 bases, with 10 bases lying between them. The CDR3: CASSQAYRDNQPQHF. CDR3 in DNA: TGCGCCAGCAGCCAAGCCTACAGGGACAATCAGCCCCAGCATTTT.

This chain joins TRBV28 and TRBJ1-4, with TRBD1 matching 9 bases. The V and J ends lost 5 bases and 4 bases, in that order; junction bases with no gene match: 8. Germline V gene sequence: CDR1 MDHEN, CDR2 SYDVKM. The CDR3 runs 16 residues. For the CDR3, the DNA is TGTGCCAGCAGTCTTATAACAGGGGGCGTTAATGAAAAACTGTTTTTT. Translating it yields CASSLITGGVNEKLFF.

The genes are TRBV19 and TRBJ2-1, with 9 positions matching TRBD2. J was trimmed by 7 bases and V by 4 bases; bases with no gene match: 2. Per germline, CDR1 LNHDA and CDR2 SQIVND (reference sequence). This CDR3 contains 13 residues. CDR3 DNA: TGTGCCAGTAGTACGGGACTAGCTAATGAGCAGTTCTTC. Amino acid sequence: CASSTGLANEQFF.

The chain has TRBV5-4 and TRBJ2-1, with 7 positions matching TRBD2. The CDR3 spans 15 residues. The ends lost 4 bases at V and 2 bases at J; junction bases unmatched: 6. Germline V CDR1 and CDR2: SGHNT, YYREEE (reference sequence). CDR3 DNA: TGTGCCAGCAGCCCGGAGCGGGACCCCTACAATGAGCAGTTCTTC. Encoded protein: CASSPERDPYNEQFF.

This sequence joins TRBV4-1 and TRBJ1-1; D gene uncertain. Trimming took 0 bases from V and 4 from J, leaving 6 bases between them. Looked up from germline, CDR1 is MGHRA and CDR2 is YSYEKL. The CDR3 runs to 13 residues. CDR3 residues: CASSQDGGTEAFF. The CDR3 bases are TGCGCCAGCAGCCAAGATGGCGGCACTGAAGCTTTCTTT.

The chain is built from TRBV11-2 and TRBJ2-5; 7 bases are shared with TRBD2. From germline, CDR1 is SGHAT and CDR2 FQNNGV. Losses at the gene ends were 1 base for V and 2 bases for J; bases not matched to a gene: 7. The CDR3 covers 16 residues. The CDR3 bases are TGTGCCAGCAGCTTAGGAGGAGGCGGGGGTCAAGAGACCCAGTACTTC. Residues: CASSLGGGGGQETQYF.

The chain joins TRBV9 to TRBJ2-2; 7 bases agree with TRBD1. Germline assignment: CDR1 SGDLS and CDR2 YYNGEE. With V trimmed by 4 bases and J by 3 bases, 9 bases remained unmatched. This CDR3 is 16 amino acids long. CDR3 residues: CASSINRGVDTGELFF. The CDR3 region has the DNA TGTGCCAGCAGCATCAACAGGGGTGTTGACACCGGGGAGCTGTTTTTT.

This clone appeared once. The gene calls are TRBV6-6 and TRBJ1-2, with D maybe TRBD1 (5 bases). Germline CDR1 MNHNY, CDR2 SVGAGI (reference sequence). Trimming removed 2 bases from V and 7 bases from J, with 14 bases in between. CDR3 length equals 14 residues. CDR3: CASSYVAGKSGYTF. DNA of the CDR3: TGTGCCAGCAGTTACGTCGCAGGGAAGTCTGGCTACACCTTC.

The DNA of the CDR3 is TGTGCCAGCAGCTCGGACTGGGGACAGGGGATCTACGAGCAGTACTTC. Encoded protein: CASSSDWGQGIYEQYF. This chain joins TRBV11-1 and TRBJ2-7; 10 bases map to TRBD1. V was pared by 4 bases and J by 3 bases, with 9 bases of the junction left unmatched. From germline, CDR1 is SGHAT and CDR2 FQDESV (reference sequence). The CDR3 has 16 residues.

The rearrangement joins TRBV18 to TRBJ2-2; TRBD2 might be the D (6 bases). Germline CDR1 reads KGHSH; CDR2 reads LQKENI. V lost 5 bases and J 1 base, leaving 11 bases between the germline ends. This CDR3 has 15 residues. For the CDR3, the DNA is TGTGCCAGCTCATCGGGACTCCAGAACACCGGGGAGCTGTTTTTT. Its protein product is CASSSGLQNTGELFF. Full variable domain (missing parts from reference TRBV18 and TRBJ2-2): NAGVMQNPRHLVRRRGQEARLRCSPMKGHSHVYWYRQLPEEGLKFMVYLQKENIIDESGMPKERFSAEFPKEGPSILRIQQVVRGDSAAYFCASSSGLQNTGELFFGEGSRLTVL.

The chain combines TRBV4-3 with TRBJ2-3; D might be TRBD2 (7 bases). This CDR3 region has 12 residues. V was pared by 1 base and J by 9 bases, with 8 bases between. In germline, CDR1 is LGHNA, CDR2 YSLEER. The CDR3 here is CASSQGGGTQYF. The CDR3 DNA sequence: TGCGCCAGCAGCCAAGGGGGGGGCACGCAGTATTTT.

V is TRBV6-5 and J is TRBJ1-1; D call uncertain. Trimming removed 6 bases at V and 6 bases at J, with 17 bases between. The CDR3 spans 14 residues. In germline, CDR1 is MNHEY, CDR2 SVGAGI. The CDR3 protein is CASSPQVLEAEAFF. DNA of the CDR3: TGTGCCAGCAGCCCTCAAGTTCTGGAGGCTGAAGCTTTCTTT.

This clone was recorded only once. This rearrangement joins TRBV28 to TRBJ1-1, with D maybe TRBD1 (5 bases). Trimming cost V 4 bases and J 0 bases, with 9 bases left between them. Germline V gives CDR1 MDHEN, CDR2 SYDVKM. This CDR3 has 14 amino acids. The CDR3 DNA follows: TGTGCCAGCAGTTGGGGCTACATGAACACTGAAGCTTTCTTT. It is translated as CASSWGYMNTEAFF.

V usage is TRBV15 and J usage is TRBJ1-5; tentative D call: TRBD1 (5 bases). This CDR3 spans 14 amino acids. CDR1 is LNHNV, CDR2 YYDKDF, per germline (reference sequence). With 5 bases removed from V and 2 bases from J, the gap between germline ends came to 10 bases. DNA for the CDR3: TGTGCCACCAGCCCAGGAGGGGGCAATCAGCCCCAGCATTTT. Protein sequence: CATSPGGGNQPQHF.